This TCR beta chain derives from a study of blood T cells in healthy people across ages (dated by TCRdb to 2013 to 2016). For context, the study as a whole: In model experiments, template switching captured roughly one uniquely barcoded TCR beta cDNA molecule for every two T cells. Age-related changes in TCR beta repertoire diversity were measured in the study by deep sequencing normalized with unique cDNA molecular identifiers. Four age groups were formed from the donors: young (average about 17 years), middle-aged (approximately 40), aged (approximately 60) and long-lived (roughly 88). To avoid experimental bias, donors of different ages were distributed randomly across sequencing lanes. The study analyzed two additional independent replicas of 1 million unique cDNA reads from the same blood draw for two donors, one aged 18 to 30 and one aged 80 or older.

Systemically healthy Caucasian individuals from Russia, some 38 in total and aged about 6 to 100 years, were included as donors. Each donor gave about 9.7 milliliters of peripheral blood, drawn into EDTA-treated Vacutainer tubes. Ficoll-Paque density-gradient centrifugation was used to isolate PBMCs, with at least 7 million per sample. Trizol reagent was used to extract total RNA from the PBMCs, yielding at least 5 micrograms per sample. Naive CD45RAhigh/CD27high T cell percentages were measured by flow cytometry on a PBMC aliquot from every donor. The library was prepared using 5' RACE. The instrument given in TCRdb is Illumina HiSeq 2500. A second PCR of roughly 7 to 11 cycles was performed with a sample-barcoded 5' primer and a J-beta primer mix. A template-switch 5' adaptor carrying 12 random nucleotides introduced a unique molecular identifier onto each TCR beta cDNA molecule. Each sample yielded at least 2.5 million CDR3-containing paired-end reads. First-strand cDNA was synthesized from all RNA with the Mint cDNA synthesis kit, primed by a TRBC-specific oligonucleotide. After uracil-DNA glycosylase treatment, a first 18-cycle PCR used universal primers M1SS and BC2_uni_R on all cDNA. Under the source paper's analysis protocol: Normalization of each sample was performed by random selection of 1 million high-quality reads, each carrying a distinct molecular identifier. Instead of being binned into consensus sequences, reads with shared molecular identifiers were discarded. MiTCR, with a Q25 quality threshold and the strictest error-elimination algorithm, was used for CDR3 identification, clonotype clustering and error correction. Lower-bound total TCR beta diversity was estimated with a nonparametric unseen species model using Euler transformation. TCRdb itself trimmed the public reads at Q25 with fastp, ran MiXCR and retained productive beta chains. Entries are consolidated by CDR3 protein sequence, retaining the most common genes and DNA. Clone size and V and J calls follow TCRdb, not the original study. Here the sample has around 870,000 distinct CDR3 sequences; 25% to 35% occur a single time. Together, the top ten hold around 15% of the sample.

This clonotype has a count of ten or more. Its antigen is not yet known. Base qualities were left out, and no much larger clone turns up one base away. Study-wide findings and limitations: Since profiling was done on bulk unsorted PBMCs, naive and antigen-experienced compartments could not be conclusively compared. Compared with the aged group, the long-lived group had more naive CD4+ T cells, fewer expanded clones and increased TCR diversity, a pattern suggesting age selection. There was a strong correlation between observed TCR beta diversity and the percentage of naive T cells measured by flow cytometry. Observed TCR beta diversity per million T cells fell roughly linearly with age, and a significant reduction was already apparent by age around 40. Estimates of total diversity based on one million sequenced T cells were considered lower bounds and underestimates. Because the CMV infection status of the donors was unknown, age-related changes in expanded clonotypes may potentially have been confounded.

This TCR came from a woman at least 80 years old in good health. Sequenced: blood.

The sequence in DNA is TGTGCCAGCTCACCAGGCGGGGACAACACCTACGAGCAGTACTTC. Its protein reads: CASSPGGDNTYEQYF. The chain links TRBV18 with TRBJ2-7; the D gene is perhaps TRBD1 or TRBD2, as each covers 6 bases. The CDR3 has 15 amino acids, counting the end cysteine and phenylalanine. Just the 45-base CDR3 DNA is kept, in frame starting at base 1. V is cut by 2 bases and J by 2 bases, and the space between the germline ends is 13 bases. For CDR1 and CDR2, the germline V gene lists KGHSH and LQKENI.